Sequencing of this T cell receptor (beta chain) was carried out in a study of early T cells in non-severe SARS-CoV-2 infection. There are 14 residues in the CDR3. V was clipped by 6 bases and J by 9 bases; unmatched bases: 8. Germline lookup yields CDR1 DFQATT and CDR2 SNEGSKA (reference sequence). One entry per CDR3 protein, called by TCRdb with MiXCR from the 5' RACE reads. The sample yields some 73,000 distinct CDR3 sequences, over 9.5% seen once. The chain employs TRBV20-1 and TRBJ2-1; TRBD2 matches 13 bases. The sequenced sample was whole blood. The sequence derives from an adult who was a healthcare worker with PCR-confirmed SARS-CoV-2 infection or an uninfected control (not recorded which). The chain's CDR3 is CSARTSGRSFEQFF. DNA of the CDR3: TGCAGTGCGCGGACTAGCGGGAGATCCTTTGAGCAGTTCTTC.